This entry features one T cell receptor (beta chain) sequence. The record originates from a study of CD8 T cells in Susac syndrome. On the study more broadly: Within the group of sequenced Susac syndrome patients, more than 5 had active disease and eight or nine were in remission.

V was cut by 0 bases and J by 6 bases, with 15 bases left in between. CDR1 LGHNA and CDR2 YSLEER come from the germline V gene. There are 16 residues in the CDR3. Patients with Susac syndrome met diagnostic criteria defined recently for definite or probable disease. Reverse transcription of roughly 0.45 to 1 ug RNA was performed with random hexamers. In TCRdb, the immunoSEQ multiplex PCR reads were re-called with MiXCR into one record per CDR3 protein. This sample has 200,000 to 250,000 distinct CDR3 sequences, with 85% to 95% found just once. The TCR was taken from a human donor with Susac syndrome. This chain connects TRBV4-3 to TRBJ2-1; D unclear. Sequencing used CD4+ T cells from PBMCs. In DNA, the CDR3 is TGCGCCAGCAGCCAAGAAGGCGTCCTCGAAGGCAATGAGCAGTTCTTC. Protein sequence: CASSQEGVLEGNEQFF.